Each of the 23 T cell receptor beta chains below was sequenced from the same sample in a study of blood T cell repertoires in COVID-19. Assay: immunoSEQ multiplex PCR; the TCRdb copy retains only in-frame clones and omits some. Seen here are 270,000 or so clones, 85% to 90% observed once, and the top ten hold roughly 14%. Sequenced: peripheral blood. These receptors were taken from a human donor in a cohort sampled during active COVID-19.

CDR3 in DNA: TGTGCCAGCAGCTTGACTTCCAGGGGACCCTTCTCCTACAATGAGCAGTTCTTC. Protein product: CASSLTSRGPFSYNEQFF. The chain recombines TRBV11-2 with TRBJ2-1; D possibly corresponds to TRBD1 (6 bases). This CDR3 is 18 amino acids long. Looked up from germline, CDR1 is SGHAT and CDR2 is FQNNGV. The V end was cut by 3 bases, the J end by 0 bases, with 18 bases between.

The chain is built from TRBV18 and TRBJ2-1; 10 nucleotides line up with TRBD1. The CDR3 sequence is 16 residues long. The V gene end was trimmed by 3 bases and the J gene end by 5 bases; junction bases not matched to a gene: 7. CDR1 KGHSH and CDR2 LQKENI come from the germline V gene. CDR3 nucleotides: TGTGCCAGCTCACCGACGGGACAGGGGTTGGACAATGAGCAGTTCTTC. It yields the protein CASSPTGQGLDNEQFF.

The V gene is TRBV19, the J gene TRBJ1-5; D is unclear. The V gene's germline CDR1 is LNHDA and CDR2 SQIVND (reference sequence). The CDR3 spans 16 residues. The ends were cut back, 1 base at V and 5 bases at J, with 15 bases in the middle. The CDR3 nucleotides read TGTGCCAGTAGTATAGTTGGCAGTTACGTTGATCAGCCCCAGCATTTT. Translated: CASSIVGSYVDQPQHF.

As DNA, the CDR3 is TGTGCCAGTAGTATAGATGAACAGGCCTACAATGAGCAGTTCTTC. Its translation is CASSIDEQAYNEQFF. This chain joins TRBV19 and TRBJ2-1, with D possibly matching TRBD1 (5 bases). Germline V CDR1 and CDR2: LNHDA, SQIVND (reference sequence). The CDR3 length is 15 residues. Trimming took 0 bases from V and 2 from J, leaving 8 bases between them.

V is TRBV19 and J is TRBJ2-7; 8 nucleotides align to TRBD1. Germline CDR1 and CDR2: LNHDA and SQIVND (reference sequence). The CDR3 consists of 15 residues. V trimming: 5 bases; J trimming: 1 base; junction bases outside the gene matches: 7. The CDR3 spells CASSGPGQASYEQYF. DNA of the CDR3: TGTGCCAGTAGTGGACCGGGACAGGCTTCCTACGAGCAGTACTTC.

The chain employs TRBV10-3 and TRBJ2-1; possibly TRBD2 for D (5 bases). V lost 3 bases to trimming and J lost 4 bases, with 13 bases between them. CDR3 length: 15 residues. CDR1 is ENHRY and CDR2 is SYGVKD in the germline V gene. In nucleotides, the CDR3 is TGTGCCATCAGTGATATGCGGGCCACATACAATGAGCAGTTCTTC. Its translation is CAISDMRATYNEQFF.

CDR3 region: CASSVRTSGRGSSYNEQFF. CDR3 bases: TGTGCCAGCAGCGTACGGACTAGCGGGAGAGGTAGCTCCTACAATGAGCAGTTCTTC. The chain is built from TRBV9 and TRBJ2-1, with 13 positions matching TRBD2. In germline, CDR1 is SGDLS, CDR2 YYNGEE. There are 19 residues in the CDR3. Losses at the gene ends were 1 base for V and 0 bases for J; bases not matched to a gene: 7.

The chain links TRBV6-5 to TRBJ1-3, with unresolved D. The CDR3 has 14 amino acids. Trimming cost V 6 bases and J 0 bases, with 9 bases left between them. In germline, CDR1 is MNHEY, CDR2 SVGAGI. This CDR3 is CASSATSSGNTIYF. The CDR3, as DNA: TGTGCCAGCAGCGCCACGAGCTCTGGAAACACCATATATTTT.

This clone occurred once. The rearrangement links TRBV7-9 to TRBJ1-1, with D unresolved. The CDR3 consists of 14 residues. V lost 1 base to trimming and J lost 8 bases, with 14 bases between them. Germline lookup yields CDR1 SEHNR and CDR2 FQNEAQ (reference sequence). Here the CDR3 reads CASSLEGGSVEAFF. For the CDR3, the DNA is TGTGCCAGCAGCTTAGAGGGAGGGTCGGTGGAAGCTTTCTTT. The full variable domain, completed using reference TRBV7-9 and TRBJ1-1, is DTGVSQNPRHKITKRGQNVTFRCDPISEHNRLYWYRQTLGQGPEFLTYFQNEAQLEKSRLLSDRFSAERPKGSFSTLEIQRTEQGDSAMYLCASSLEGGSVEAFFGQGTRLTVV.

The chain links TRBV28 to TRBJ1-1; D is unclear. Germline V gene lookup returns CDR1 MDHEN and CDR2 SYDVKM. The CDR3 is 14 amino acids. V lost 6 bases and J lost 10, with 21 bases in between. The CDR3: CASSPSFGDRGAFF. CDR3 nucleotide sequence: TGTGCCAGCAGCCCATCGTTTGGGGATCGGGGAGCTTTCTTT.

The CDR3 DNA sequence: TGTGCCAGCAGTGCAGGTCCTATGGGCTACACCTTC. Translated, it gives CASSAGPMGYTF. The rearrangement joins TRBV2 to TRBJ1-2; no clear D. The CDR3 consists of 12 residues. The germline V gene has CDR1 SNHLY and CDR2 FYNNEI. V was pared by 4 bases and J by 8 bases, with 11 bases between.

The chain links TRBV12-3 or TRBV12-4 to TRBJ1-5; D gene ambiguous. The CDR3 contains 13 residues. The V end lost 4 bases, the J end lost 9 bases, and 13 bases lay between the germline ends. The CDR3 region has the DNA TGTGCCAGCAGTTCCAGTGGTGCGGGGCCCCAGCATTTT. Amino acids: CASSSSGAGPQHF.

J is TRBJ1-3 and V is TRBV7-2; D uncertain. The CDR3 has 16 amino acids. The germline gives CDR1 SGHTA, CDR2 FQGNSA. Trimming stripped 1 base from V and 3 bases from J, with 13 bases between. The CDR3 is CASSLVFRGGGNTIYF. As DNA, the CDR3 is TGTGCCAGCAGCTTAGTATTTCGGGGAGGTGGAAACACCATATATTTT.

The CDR3 DNA follows: TGTGCCAGCAGTTTTCACTCAGGGATAGCGCAGTTCTTC. Translating gives CASSFHSGIAQFF. The chain has TRBV27 and TRBJ2-1; maybe TRBD1 (5 bases). CDR1 is MNHEY, CDR2 SMNVEV, per germline (reference sequence). The germline V and J ends were trimmed by 3 bases and 12 bases, with 15 bases remaining between them. This CDR3 has 13 amino acids.

The chain couples TRBV24-1 to TRBJ1-1, with 7 bases that match TRBD1. V trimming: 7 bases; J trimming: 10 bases; junction bases outside the gene matches: 11. The length of the CDR3 is 13 residues. Germline CDR1 is KGHDR and CDR2 is SFDVKD. The CDR3 protein is CATSEGAGLGAFF. The CDR3 coding sequence is TGTGCCACCAGCGAGGGGGCCGGGCTGGGAGCTTTCTTT.

This clone was seen at least ten times. V usage is TRBV16 and J usage is TRBJ2-7; 8 positions agree with TRBD1. The CDR3 contains 15 residues. Germline values: CDR1 KGHSY, CDR2 FQNENV. The J segment lost 3 bases and the V segment lost 4 bases, leaving 8 bases of the junction unmatched. The CDR3 loop reads CASSRAGTGVYEQYF. CDR3 bases: TGTGCCAGCAGCCGGGCGGGGACAGGAGTCTACGAGCAGTACTTC.

J is TRBJ1-1 and V is TRBV20-1, with 9 nucleotides matching TRBD1. V was pared by 5 bases and J by 10 bases, with 5 bases of the junction left unmatched. CDR1 and CDR2 from the germline V gene are DFQATT and SNEGSKA (reference sequence). CDR3 length: 11 residues. CDR3 nucleotides: TGCAGTGCTTATGACAGGGGGATAGCTTTCTTT. It is translated as CSAYDRGIAFF.

The V call is TRBV19, the J call TRBJ2-1; possible D gene TRBD1, 6 bases. The germline V and J ends were trimmed by 6 bases and 9 bases, with 15 bases remaining between them. The CDR3 length is 13 residues. Germline values: CDR1 LNHDA, CDR2 SQIVND (reference sequence). CDR3 DNA: TGTGCCAGTAGCAATCACAGGGATACTGAGCAGTTCTTC. Translated, it gives CASSNHRDTEQFF.

This chain uses TRBV7-2 with TRBJ2-3; 10 bases line up with TRBD2. Trimming took 5 bases from V and 2 from J; bases not matched to a gene: 4. The CDR3 consists of 15 residues. In germline, CDR1 is SGHTA, CDR2 FQGNSA. The CDR3 sequence is CASSRTSGYTDTQYF. Here the CDR3 DNA reads TGTGCCAGCAGCCGGACTAGCGGCTACACAGATACGCAGTATTTT.

There are a few counts of this clone. The gene calls are TRBV5-4 and TRBJ1-5; 7 bases agree with TRBD1. Germline V CDR1 and CDR2: SGHNT, YYREEE (reference sequence). The CDR3 loop spans 17 amino acids. V was pared by 0 bases and J by 4 bases, with 10 bases of the junction left unmatched. The CDR3 sequence is CASSLEGWGQLNQPQHF. The CDR3 nucleotides read TGTGCCAGCAGCTTGGAGGGATGGGGACAGTTAAATCAGCCCCAGCATTTT.

The chain employs TRBV7-9 and TRBJ2-1, with 7 bases identical to TRBD2. Germline CDR1 and CDR2: SEHNR and FQNEAQ (reference sequence). The V segment lost 3 bases and the J segment 8 bases; nucleotides outside the gene matches: 10. The length of the CDR3 is 15 residues. As DNA, the CDR3 is TGTGCCAGCAGCTTCTCGGGAGGTATGTTGGATGAGCAGTTCTTC. This sequence encodes CASSFSGGMLDEQFF. The variable domain in full, with the rest retrieved from reference TRBV7-9 and TRBJ2-1, is DTGVSQNPRHKITKRGQNVTFRCDPISEHNRLYWYRQTLGQGPEFLTYFQNEAQLEKSRLLSDRFSAERPKGSFSTLEIQRTEQGDSAMYLCASSFSGGMLDEQFFGPGTRLTVL.

This rearrangement joins TRBV7-9 to TRBJ2-7; D is perhaps TRBD1 (5 bases). This CDR3 region has 12 residues. Between the trimmed V and J ends, which lost 5 bases and 4 bases, there was a span of 9 bases. Germline V CDR1 and CDR2: SEHNR, FQNEAQ (reference sequence). The CDR3 DNA reads TGTGCCAGCAGCGAGACAGATTACGAGCAGTACTTC. As protein: CASSETDYEQYF.

The chain uses TRBV11-2 and TRBJ2-7, with 9 bases aligning to TRBD1. V lost 3 bases to trimming and J lost 6 bases; unmatched junction nucleotides: 3. The CDR3 is made up of 13 amino acids. Per germline, CDR1 SGHAT and CDR2 FQNNGV. The CDR3 loop reads CASSLGQGLEQYF. The DNA of the CDR3 is TGTGCCAGCAGCTTGGGACAGGGTCTCGAGCAGTACTTC. The whole variable domain, remainder taken from reference TRBV11-2 and TRBJ2-7, is EAGVAQSPRYKIIEKRQSVAFWCNPISGHATLYWYQQILGQGPKLLIQFQNNGVVDDSQLPKDRFSAERLKGVDSTLKIQPAKLEDSAVYLCASSLGQGLEQYFGPGTRLTVT.